The entry that follows covers one T cell receptor beta chain sequence. This specimen belongs to a study of blood T cell repertoires in COVID-19. Study-level information: COVID-19 samples from acute and convalescent phases originated in the United States, Italy and Spain. T cells, B-cell-depleted T cells, or PBMCs supplied cDNA or gDNA.

Germline V CDR1 and CDR2: MGHDK, SYGVNS. With 3 bases removed from V and 3 bases from J, the gap between germline ends came to 14 bases. The CDR3 is 15 amino acids. Original handling: Nucleated cell counts were estimated from reference gene primer amplification. The table came from immunoSEQ multiplex PCR; TCRdb's copy has only in-frame clones and leaves some out. V, J and clone size were drawn from that table, and D and trimming were deduced from the DNA. This table holds some 90,000 clones, around 90% found once. V gene TRBV25-1 combines with J gene TRBJ1-1; tentative D call: TRBD1 (5 bases). The sequenced sample was peripheral blood. The TCR sequence derives from a woman aged 80 or over with active or convalescent COVID-19. CDR3 in amino acids: CASSDPRTGDTEAFF. CDR3 in DNA: TGTGCCAGCAGTGATCCTCGAACAGGTGACACTGAAGCTTTCTTT. Supplemented by reference TRBV25-1 and TRBJ1-1, the full variable domain reads EADIYQTPRYLVIGTGKKITLECSQTMGHDKMYWYQQDPGMELHLIHYSYGVNSTEKGDLSSESTVSRIRTEHFPLTLESARPSHTSQYLCASSDPRTGDTEAFFGQGTRLTVV.